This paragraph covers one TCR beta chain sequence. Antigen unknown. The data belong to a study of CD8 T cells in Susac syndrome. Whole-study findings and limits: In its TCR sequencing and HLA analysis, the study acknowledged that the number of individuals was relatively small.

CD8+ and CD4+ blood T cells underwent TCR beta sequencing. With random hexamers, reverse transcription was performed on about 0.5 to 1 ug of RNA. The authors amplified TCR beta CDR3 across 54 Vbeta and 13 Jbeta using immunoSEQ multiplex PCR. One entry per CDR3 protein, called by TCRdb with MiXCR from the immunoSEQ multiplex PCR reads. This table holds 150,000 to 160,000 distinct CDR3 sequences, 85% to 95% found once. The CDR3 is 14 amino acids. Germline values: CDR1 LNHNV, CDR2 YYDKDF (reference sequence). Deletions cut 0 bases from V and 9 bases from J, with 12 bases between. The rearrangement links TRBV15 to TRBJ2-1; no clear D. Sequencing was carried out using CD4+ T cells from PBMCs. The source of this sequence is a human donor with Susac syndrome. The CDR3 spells CATSRDPEHGEQFF. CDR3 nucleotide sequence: TGTGCCACCAGCAGAGACCCAGAGCATGGTGAGCAGTTCTTC.